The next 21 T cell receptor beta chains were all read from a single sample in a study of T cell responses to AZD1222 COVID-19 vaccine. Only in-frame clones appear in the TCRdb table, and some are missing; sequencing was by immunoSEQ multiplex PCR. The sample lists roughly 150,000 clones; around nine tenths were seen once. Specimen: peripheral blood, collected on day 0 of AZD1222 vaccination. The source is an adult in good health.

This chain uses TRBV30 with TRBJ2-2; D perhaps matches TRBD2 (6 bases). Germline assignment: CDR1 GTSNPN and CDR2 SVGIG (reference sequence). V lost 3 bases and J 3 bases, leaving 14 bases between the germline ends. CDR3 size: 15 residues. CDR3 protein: CAWRLRERDTGELFF. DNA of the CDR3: TGTGCCTGGAGGTTAAGGGAGCGGGACACCGGGGAGCTGTTTTTT.

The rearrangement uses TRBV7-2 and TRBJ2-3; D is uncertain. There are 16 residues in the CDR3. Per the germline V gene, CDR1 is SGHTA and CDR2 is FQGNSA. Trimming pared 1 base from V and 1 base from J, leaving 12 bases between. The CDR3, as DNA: TGTGCCAGCAGCTTAGATTCGCCACCGGGCACAGATACGCAGTATTTT. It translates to CASSLDSPPGTDTQYF.

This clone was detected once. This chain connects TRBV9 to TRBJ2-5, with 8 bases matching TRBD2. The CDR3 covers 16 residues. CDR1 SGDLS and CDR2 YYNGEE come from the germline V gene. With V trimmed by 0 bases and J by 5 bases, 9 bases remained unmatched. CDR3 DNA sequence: TGTGCCAGCAGCGTAGGGCCGGGAAGCGGGGGCGAGACCCAGTACTTC. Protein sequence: CASSVGPGSGGETQYF.

CDR3: CASSLRGLYEQYF. Here the CDR3 DNA reads TGTGCCAGCAGCTTACGGGGTCTCTACGAGCAGTACTTC. The J gene is TRBJ2-7, the V gene TRBV11-2; the D gene is possibly TRBD2 (5 bases). The CDR3 totals 13 residues. The V gene's germline CDR1 is SGHAT and CDR2 FQNNGV. V was clipped by 2 bases and J by 3 bases, with 8 bases between them.

DNA of the CDR3: TGTGCCAGCAGTTACCCTTCACTAACCGACAGGATGAGCACAGATACGCAGTATTTT. As protein: CASSYPSLTDRMSTDTQYF. The chain links TRBV6-2 or TRBV6-3 to TRBJ2-3; TRBD1 might be the D (6 bases). CDR3 length: 19 amino acids. The ends were cut back, 2 bases at V and 0 bases at J, with 21 bases in the middle. Looked up from germline, CDR1 is MNHEY and CDR2 is SVGEGT.

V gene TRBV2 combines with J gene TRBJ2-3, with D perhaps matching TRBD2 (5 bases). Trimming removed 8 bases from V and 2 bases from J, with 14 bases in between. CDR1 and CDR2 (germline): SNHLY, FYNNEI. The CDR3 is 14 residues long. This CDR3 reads CASRGGQLTDTQYF. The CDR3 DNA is TGTGCCAGCCGCGGCGGGCAGCTCACAGATACGCAGTATTTT.

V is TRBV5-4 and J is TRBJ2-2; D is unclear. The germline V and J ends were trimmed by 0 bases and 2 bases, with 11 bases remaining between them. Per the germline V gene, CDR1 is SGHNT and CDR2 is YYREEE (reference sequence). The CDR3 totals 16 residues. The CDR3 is CASSLVGQSNTGELFF. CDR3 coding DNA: TGTGCCAGCAGCTTGGTCGGCCAGTCCAACACCGGGGAGCTGTTTTTT.

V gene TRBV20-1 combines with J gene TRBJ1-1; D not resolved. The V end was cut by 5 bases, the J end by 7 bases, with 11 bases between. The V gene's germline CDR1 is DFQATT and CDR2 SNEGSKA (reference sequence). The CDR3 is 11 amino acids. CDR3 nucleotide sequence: TGCAGTGCTGATCATAGGGTTGAAGCTTTCTTT. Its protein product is CSADHRVEAFF.

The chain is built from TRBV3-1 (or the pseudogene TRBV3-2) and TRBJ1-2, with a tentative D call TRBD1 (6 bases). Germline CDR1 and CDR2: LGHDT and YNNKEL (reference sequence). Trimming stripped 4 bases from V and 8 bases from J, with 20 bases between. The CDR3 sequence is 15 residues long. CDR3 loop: CASSRFHREEGGYTF. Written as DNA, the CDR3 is TGTGCCAGCAGCCGTTTTCACAGGGAGGAAGGAGGCTACACCTTC.

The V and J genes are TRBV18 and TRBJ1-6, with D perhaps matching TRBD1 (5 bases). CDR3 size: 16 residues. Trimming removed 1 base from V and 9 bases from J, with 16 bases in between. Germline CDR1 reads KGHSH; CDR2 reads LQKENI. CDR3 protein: CASSPLGKGSTSPLHF. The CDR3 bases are TGTGCCAGCTCACCACTCGGTAAGGGGAGCACTTCACCCCTCCACTTT.

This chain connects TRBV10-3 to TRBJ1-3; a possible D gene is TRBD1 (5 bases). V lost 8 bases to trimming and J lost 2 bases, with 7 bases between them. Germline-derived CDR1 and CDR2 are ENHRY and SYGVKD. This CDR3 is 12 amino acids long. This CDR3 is CAIAGPGNTIYF. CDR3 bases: TGTGCCATCGCAGGGCCTGGAAACACCATATATTTT.

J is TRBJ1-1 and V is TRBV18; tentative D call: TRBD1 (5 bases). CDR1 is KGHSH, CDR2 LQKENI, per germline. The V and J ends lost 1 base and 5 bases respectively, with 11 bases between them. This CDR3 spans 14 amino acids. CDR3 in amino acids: CASSPLWGSTEAFF. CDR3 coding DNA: TGTGCCAGCTCACCACTATGGGGGAGTACTGAAGCTTTCTTT.

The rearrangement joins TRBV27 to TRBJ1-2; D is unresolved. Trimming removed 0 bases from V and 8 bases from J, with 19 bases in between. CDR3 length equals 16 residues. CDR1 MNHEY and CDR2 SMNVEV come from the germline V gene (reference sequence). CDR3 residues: CASSLSLQYTLHGYTF. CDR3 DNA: TGTGCCAGCAGTTTATCCCTCCAATACACATTACACGGCTACACCTTC.

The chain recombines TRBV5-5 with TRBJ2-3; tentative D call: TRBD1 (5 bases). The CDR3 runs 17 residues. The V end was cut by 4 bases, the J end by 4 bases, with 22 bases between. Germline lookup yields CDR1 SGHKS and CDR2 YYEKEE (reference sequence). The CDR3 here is CASSVRPLGGAADTQYF. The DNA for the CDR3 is TGTGCCAGCAGCGTCCGACCCCTAGGTGGGGCGGCAGATACGCAGTATTTT.

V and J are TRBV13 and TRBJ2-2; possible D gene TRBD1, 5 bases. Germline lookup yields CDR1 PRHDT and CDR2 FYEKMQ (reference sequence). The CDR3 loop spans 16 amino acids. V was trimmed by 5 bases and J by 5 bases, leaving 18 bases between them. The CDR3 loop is CASSTWTAAGTGELFF. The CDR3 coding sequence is TGTGCCAGCAGCACATGGACGGCGGCAGGGACCGGGGAGCTGTTTTTT.

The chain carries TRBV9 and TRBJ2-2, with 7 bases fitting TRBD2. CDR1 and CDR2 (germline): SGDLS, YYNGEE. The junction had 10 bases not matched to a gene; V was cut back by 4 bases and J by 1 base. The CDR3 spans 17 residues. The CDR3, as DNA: TGTGCCAGCAGCTCCCGAGCAGGACTAGGGAACACCGGGGAGCTGTTTTTT. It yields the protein CASSSRAGLGNTGELFF. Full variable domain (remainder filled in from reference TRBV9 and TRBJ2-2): DSGVTQTPKHLITATGQRVTLRCSPRSGDLSVYWYQQSLDQGLQFLIQYYNGEERAKGNILERFSAQQFPDLHSELNLSSLELGDSALYFCASSSRAGLGNTGELFFGEGSRLTVL.

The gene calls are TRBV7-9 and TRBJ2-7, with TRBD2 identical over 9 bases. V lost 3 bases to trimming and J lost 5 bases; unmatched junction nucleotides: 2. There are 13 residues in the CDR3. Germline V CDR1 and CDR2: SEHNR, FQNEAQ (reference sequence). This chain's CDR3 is CASSLAGGDEQYF. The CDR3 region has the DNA TGTGCCAGCAGCTTGGCGGGAGGGGACGAGCAGTACTTC.

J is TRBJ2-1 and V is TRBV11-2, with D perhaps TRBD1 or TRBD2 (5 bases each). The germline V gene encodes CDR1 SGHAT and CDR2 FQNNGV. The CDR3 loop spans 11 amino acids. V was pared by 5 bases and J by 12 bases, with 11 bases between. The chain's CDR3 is CASSPPGGQFF. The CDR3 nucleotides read TGTGCCAGCAGCCCTCCTGGGGGGCAGTTCTTC.

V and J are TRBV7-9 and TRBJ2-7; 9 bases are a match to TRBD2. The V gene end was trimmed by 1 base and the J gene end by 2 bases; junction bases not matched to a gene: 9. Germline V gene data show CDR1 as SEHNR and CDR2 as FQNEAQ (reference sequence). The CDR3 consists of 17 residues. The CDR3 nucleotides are TGTGCCAGCAGCTTAGGCGGTGTAGCGGGGGCCCCCTACGAGCAGTACTTC. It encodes CASSLGGVAGAPYEQYF.

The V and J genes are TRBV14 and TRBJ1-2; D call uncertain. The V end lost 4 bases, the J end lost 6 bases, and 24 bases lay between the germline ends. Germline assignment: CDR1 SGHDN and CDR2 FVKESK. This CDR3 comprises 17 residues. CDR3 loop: CASSPPREGFVANGYTF. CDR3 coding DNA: TGTGCCAGCAGCCCCCCTAGGGAGGGTTTCGTTGCTAATGGCTACACCTTC.

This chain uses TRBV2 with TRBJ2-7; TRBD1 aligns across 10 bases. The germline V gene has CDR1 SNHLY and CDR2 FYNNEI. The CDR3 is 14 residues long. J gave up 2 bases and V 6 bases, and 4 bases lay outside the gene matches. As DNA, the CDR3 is TGTGCCAGCAGAACCGGGACAGGGGCCTACGAGCAGTACTTC. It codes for CASRTGTGAYEQYF.